This TCR beta chain was identified during a study of CD8 T cells in Susac syndrome (dated by TCRdb to between 2018 and 2021). At the level of the whole study: Among the Susac syndrome patients who were sequenced, clinically active disease was present in six and clinical remission was observed in roughly eight. Susac syndrome patients were therapy-naive, on corticosteroids (some also receiving IVIg), or on IVIg alone at blood withdrawal. The study used repertoire sequencing to test whether antigen drove CD8+ T cell activation and differentiation in Susac syndrome.

About this clonotype itself: The antigen it binds to is not known. Sequence at one end of the junction differs from germline and may be a read error.

High-throughput TCR beta sequencing profiled peripheral blood CD8+ and CD4+ T cells from healthy donors, Susac syndrome patients and multiple sclerosis patients. Susac syndrome patients met recently defined diagnostic criteria for definite or probable disease. Bulk CD8+ and CD4+ T cells were purified magnetically by negative isolation, whereas CD8+ TEMRA cells were enriched by FACS. Blood was collected in EDTA tubes and processed within 24 hours, with PBMCs isolated through density gradient centrifugation. PBMCs destined for TCR sequencing were cryopreserved in liquid nitrogen and later thawed in a 37 °C water bath. The sorted or isolated CD4+, CD8+ and CD8+ TEMRA cells reached a purity of at least 90%. What the authors observed across the whole study: The CD4+ T cell repertoire of patients with Susac syndrome showed no detectable clonal expansion. The number of individuals in the TCR sequencing and HLA analysis was recognized as being relatively small.

From the cysteine up to the phenylalanine, the CDR3 has a length of 15 residues. The entry retains the CDR3 DNA only, 45 bases that are in frame from base 1. CDR1 and CDR2 (LGHNT, FRNRAP) derive from the germline V gene. RNA was extracted using the RNeasy kit, and about 0.45 to 1 microgram was reverse transcribed with random hexamers. The immunoSEQ multiplex PCR assay, covering 54 Vbeta and 13 Jbeta segments, was used to amplify TCR beta CDR3 regions. PCR amplification bias was corrected using a synthetic template baseline for primer optimization and computational correction. Per the authors' processing: Reads were annotated to V, D and J genes per IMGT and analyzed with immunoSEQ Analyzer, keeping only productive sequences. Clonality was computed as one minus Shannon entropy normalized by log2 of the number of productive unique sequences. For each patient and control, public and private clones were evaluated within the 100 most prevalent clones. Susac-specific clones were defined as absent from healthy and MS cohorts, about 1,100 published viral clones and other ImmuneACCESS disease sequences. The raw public data were reprocessed by TCRdb itself: fastp quality trimming at Q25, MiXCR clonotype calling, in-frame beta chains only. Under each unique CDR3 protein, matching rows form one entry showing the most common genes and DNA. These V and J calls rely on TCRdb rather than the paper's analysis. A total of 77,000 or so distinct CDR3 sequences appear in this sample, 93% of them only once. Around 0.52% of the sample is taken by the ten largest.

The sequence came from a human donor with Susac syndrome. Sequences were obtained from CD4+ T cells from PBMCs. The chain is made from TRBV12-5 and TRBJ1-5; no D segment can be confidently identified. The nucleotides read TGTGCTAGTGGTTTGCCTGGGTTCAGCAATCAGCCCCAGCAATTT. Protein translation: CASGLPGFSNQPQQF.